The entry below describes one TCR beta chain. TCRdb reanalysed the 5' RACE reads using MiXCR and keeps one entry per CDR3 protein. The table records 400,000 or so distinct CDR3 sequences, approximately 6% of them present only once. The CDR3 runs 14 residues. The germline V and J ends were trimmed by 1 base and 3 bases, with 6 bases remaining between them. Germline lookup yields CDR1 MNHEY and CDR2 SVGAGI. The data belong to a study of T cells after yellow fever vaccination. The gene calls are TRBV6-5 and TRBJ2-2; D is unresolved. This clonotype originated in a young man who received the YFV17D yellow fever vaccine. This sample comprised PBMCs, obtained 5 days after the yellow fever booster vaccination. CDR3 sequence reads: CASSYYTYTGELFF. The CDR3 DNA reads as TGTGCCAGCAGTTACTACACCTACACCGGGGAGCTGTTTTTT.